The present T cell receptor beta chain was sequenced within a study of OX40 agonist ivuxolimab in advanced cancers. Background on the study: Partial responses occurred in three patients (one hepatocellular carcinoma, two cutaneous melanoma).

Findings and caveats of the study: Researchers report that CD8+ T cells had, on average, more expanded clones than CD4+.

Sequencing used immunoSEQ multiplex PCR; TCRdb keeps in-frame clones, though not all of them. The sample lists about 100,000 clones, 89% occurring once. As to this clone: Its matching antigen is unknown.

The CDR3 consists of 14 residues. V dropped 10 bases and J dropped 1; count of bases not matched to a gene: 4. Germline CDR1 LNHDA, CDR2 SQIVND (reference sequence). The source of this sequence is an adult with an advanced solid tumor such as melanoma, head and neck, liver or kidney cancer. Sequenced here: CD4+ or CD8+ T cells sorted from blood, sampled in a trial of the OX40 agonist ivuxolimab. The chain carries TRBV19 and TRBJ2-2, with TRBD1 matching over 9 bases. This chain's CDR3 is CATRQGGNTGELFF. CDR3 nucleotides: TGTGCCACTCGACAGGGGGGGAACACCGGGGAGCTGTTTTTT.